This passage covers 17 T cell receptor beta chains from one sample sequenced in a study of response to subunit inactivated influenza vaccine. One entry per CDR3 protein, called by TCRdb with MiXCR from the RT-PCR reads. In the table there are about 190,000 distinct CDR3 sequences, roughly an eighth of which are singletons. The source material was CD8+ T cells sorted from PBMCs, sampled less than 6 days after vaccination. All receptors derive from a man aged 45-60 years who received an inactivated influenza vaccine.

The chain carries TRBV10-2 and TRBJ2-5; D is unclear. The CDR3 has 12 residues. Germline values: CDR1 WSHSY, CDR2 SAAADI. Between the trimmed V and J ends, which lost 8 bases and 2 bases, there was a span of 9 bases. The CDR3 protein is CASGDLQETQYF. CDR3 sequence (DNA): TGCGCCAGCGGAGACTTACAAGAGACCCAGTACTTC.

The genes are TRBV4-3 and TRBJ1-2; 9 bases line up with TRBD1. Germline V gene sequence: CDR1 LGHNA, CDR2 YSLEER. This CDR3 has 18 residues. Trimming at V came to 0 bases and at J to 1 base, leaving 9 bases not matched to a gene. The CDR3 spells CASSQESWTGEYNYGYTF. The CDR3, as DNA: TGCGCCAGCAGCCAAGAAAGTTGGACAGGGGAATATAACTATGGCTACACCTTC.

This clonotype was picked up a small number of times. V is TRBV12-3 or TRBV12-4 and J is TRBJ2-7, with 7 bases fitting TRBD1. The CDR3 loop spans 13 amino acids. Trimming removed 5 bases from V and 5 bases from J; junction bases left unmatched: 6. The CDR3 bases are TGTGCCAGCAGTCAGACAGGGCCCCACGAGCAGTACTTC. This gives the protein CASSQTGPHEQYF.

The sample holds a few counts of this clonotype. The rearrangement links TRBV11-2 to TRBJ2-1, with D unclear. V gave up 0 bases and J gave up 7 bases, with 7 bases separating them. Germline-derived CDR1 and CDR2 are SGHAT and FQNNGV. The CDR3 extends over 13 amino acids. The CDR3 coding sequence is TGTGCCAGCAGCTTAGATCCCCTGAATGAGCAGTTCTTC. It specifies CASSLDPLNEQFF. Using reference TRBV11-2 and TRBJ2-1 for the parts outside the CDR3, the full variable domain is EAGVAQSPRYKIIEKRQSVAFWCNPISGHATLYWYQQILGQGPKLLIQFQNNGVVDDSQLPKDRFSAERLKGVDSTLKIQPAKLEDSAVYLCASSLDPLNEQFFGPGTRLTVL.

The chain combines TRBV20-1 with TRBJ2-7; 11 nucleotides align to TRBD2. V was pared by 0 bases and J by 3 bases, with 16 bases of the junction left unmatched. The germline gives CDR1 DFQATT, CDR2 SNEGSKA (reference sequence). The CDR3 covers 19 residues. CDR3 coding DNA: TGCAGTGCTAGAGATCGGGAGACTAGCGGGAAAAAGTTGTTCTACGAGCAGTACTTC. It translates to CSARDRETSGKKLFYEQYF.

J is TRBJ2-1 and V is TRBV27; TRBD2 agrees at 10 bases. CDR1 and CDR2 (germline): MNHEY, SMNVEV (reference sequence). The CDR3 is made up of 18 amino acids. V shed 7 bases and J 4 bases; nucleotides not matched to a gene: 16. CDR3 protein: CASIRLAGATRAYNEQFF. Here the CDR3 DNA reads TGTGCCAGCATACGGCTAGCGGGGGCCACCCGAGCATACAATGAGCAGTTCTTC.

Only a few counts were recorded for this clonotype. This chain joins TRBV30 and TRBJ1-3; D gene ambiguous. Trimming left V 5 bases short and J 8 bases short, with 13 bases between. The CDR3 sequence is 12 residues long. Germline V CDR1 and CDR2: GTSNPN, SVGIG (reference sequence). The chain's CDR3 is CAWSSVGDTIYF. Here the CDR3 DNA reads TGTGCCTGGTCGTCAGTTGGGGACACCATATATTTT.

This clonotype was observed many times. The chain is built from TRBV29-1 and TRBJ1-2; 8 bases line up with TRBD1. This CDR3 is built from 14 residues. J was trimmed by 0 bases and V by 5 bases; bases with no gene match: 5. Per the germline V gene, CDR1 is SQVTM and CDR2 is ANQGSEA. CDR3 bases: TGCAGCGTTCCCGGGACAGGTACTAACTATGGCTACACCTTC. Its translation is CSVPGTGTNYGYTF.

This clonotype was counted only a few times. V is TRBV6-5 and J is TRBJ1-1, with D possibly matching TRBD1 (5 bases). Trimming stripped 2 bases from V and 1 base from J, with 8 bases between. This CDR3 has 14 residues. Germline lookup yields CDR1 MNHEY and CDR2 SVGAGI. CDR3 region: CASSYEQGNTEAFF. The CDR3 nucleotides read TGTGCCAGCAGTTACGAGCAGGGGAACACTGAAGCTTTCTTT.

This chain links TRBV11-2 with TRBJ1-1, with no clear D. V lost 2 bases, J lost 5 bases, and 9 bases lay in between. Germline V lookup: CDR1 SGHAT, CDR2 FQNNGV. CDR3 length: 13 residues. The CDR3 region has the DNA TGTGCCAGCAGCTTAATATGGGGTACTGAAGCTTTCTTT. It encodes CASSLIWGTEAFF. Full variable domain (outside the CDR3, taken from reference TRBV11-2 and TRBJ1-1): EAGVAQSPRYKIIEKRQSVAFWCNPISGHATLYWYQQILGQGPKLLIQFQNNGVVDDSQLPKDRFSAERLKGVDSTLKIQPAKLEDSAVYLCASSLIWGTEAFFGQGTRLTVV.

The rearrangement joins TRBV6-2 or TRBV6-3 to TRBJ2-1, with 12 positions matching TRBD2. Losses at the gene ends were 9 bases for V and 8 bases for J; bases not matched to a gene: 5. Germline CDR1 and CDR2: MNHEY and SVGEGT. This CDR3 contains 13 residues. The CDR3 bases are TGTGCCAGTCTACTAGCGGGGGGCCATGAGCAGTTCTTC. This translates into CASLLAGGHEQFF.

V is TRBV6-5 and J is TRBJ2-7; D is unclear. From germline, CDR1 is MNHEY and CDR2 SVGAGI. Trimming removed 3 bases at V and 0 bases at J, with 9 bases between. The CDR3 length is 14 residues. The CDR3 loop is CASSYTRSSYEQYF. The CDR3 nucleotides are TGTGCCAGCAGTTATACAAGGAGCTCCTACGAGCAGTACTTC.

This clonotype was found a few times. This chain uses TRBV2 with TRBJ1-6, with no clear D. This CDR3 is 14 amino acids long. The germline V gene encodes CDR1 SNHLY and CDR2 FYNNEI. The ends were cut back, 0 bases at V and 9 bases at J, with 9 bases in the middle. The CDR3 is CASSEALKGSPLHF. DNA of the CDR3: TGTGCCAGCAGTGAAGCGCTTAAGGGTTCACCCCTCCACTTT.

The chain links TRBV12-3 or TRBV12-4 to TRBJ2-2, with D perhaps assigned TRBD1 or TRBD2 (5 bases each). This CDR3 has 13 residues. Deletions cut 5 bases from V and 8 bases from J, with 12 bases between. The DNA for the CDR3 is TGTGCCAGCAGTCCACTAGGGGTGGGGGAGCTGTTTTTT. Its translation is CASSPLGVGELFF.

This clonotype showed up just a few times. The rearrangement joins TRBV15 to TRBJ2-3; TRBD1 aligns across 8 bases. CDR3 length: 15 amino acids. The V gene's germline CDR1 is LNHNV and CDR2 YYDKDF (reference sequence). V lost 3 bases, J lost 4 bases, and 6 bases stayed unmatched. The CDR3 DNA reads TGTGCCACCAGCAGGGACAGGGCGGCGTCAGATACGCAGTATTTT. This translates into CATSRDRAASDTQYF.

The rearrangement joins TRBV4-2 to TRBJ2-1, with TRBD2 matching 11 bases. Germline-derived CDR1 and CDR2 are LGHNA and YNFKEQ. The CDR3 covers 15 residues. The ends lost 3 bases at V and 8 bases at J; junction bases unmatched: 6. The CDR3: CASSQNSGRGDEQFF. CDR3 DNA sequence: TGTGCCAGCAGCCAGAATAGCGGGAGGGGGGATGAGCAGTTCTTC.

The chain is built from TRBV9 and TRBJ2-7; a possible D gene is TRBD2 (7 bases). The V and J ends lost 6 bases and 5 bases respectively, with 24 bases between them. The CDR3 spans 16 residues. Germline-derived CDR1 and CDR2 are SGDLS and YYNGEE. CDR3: CASKFPPGGPSHEQYF. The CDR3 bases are TGTGCCAGCAAGTTCCCCCCCGGGGGGCCGTCGCACGAGCAGTACTTC.